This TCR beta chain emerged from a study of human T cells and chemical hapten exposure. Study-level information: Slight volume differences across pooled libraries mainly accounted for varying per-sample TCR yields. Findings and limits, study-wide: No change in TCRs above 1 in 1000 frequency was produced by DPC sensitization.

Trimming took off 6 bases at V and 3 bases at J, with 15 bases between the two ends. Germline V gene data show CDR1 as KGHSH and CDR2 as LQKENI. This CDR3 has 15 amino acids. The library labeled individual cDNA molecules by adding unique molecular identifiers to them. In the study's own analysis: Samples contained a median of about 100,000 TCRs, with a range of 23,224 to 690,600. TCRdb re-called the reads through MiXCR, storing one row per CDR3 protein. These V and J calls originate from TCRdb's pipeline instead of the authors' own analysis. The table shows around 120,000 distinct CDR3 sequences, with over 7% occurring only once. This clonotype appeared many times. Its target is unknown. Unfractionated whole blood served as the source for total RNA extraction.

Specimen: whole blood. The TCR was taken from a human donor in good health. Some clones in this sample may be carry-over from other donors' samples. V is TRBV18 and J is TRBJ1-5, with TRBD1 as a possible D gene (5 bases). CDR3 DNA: TGTGCCAGCTCCGCAGACAGAGCCCTCAATCAGCCCCAGCATTTT. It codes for CASSADRALNQPQHF.